This passage covers 23 T cell receptor beta chains from one sample sequenced in a study of control samples from healthy donors and cancer patients. Sequencing was performed with immunoSEQ multiplex PCR; in TCRdb, only in-frame clones are kept and a portion is missing. This sample yields 100,000 to 150,000 clones, of which more than 85% are seen a single time; 7.8% belongs to the top ten. What was sequenced was blood. Every receptor here comes from a woman between 18 and 29 years old in good health.

The chain is built from TRBV6-6 and TRBJ2-7; 14 bases match TRBD2. Germline lookup yields CDR1 MNHNY and CDR2 SVGAGI (reference sequence). J gave up 6 bases and V 6 bases, and 4 bases lay outside the gene matches. CDR3 size: 14 residues. The CDR3 DNA reads as TGTGCCAGCAGCAGACTAGCGGGAGGGCCCGAGCAGTACTTC. Its translation: CASSRLAGGPEQYF.

This clone is a singleton in its sample. The CDR3 DNA is TGTGCCAGCTCCGGGGAGCTAGGTGGTAATGAAAAACTGTTTTTT. It translates to CASSGELGGNEKLFF. The chain uses TRBV2 and TRBJ1-4; D remains ambiguous. V was shortened by 8 bases and J by 4 bases, with 17 bases between the two germline ends. Germline V gene sequence: CDR1 SNHLY, CDR2 FYNNEI. This CDR3 region has 15 residues.

This clone appeared a single time. V and J are TRBV19 and TRBJ1-1, with D perhaps matching TRBD1 (6 bases). CDR1 is LNHDA and CDR2 is SQIVND in the germline V gene (reference sequence). V lost 5 bases and J 12 bases, leaving 31 bases between the germline ends. CDR3 length: 17 amino acids. CDR3 sequence (DNA): TGTGCCAGTAGTCCCGGACAAAGACAGGCTAGGTCACTGGGAACTTTCTTT. This sequence encodes CASSPGQRQARSLGTFF.

The gene calls are TRBV15 and TRBJ2-3; D remains ambiguous. The CDR3 extends over 14 amino acids. Germline CDR1 reads LNHNV; CDR2 reads YYDKDF (reference sequence). The V end lost 4 bases, the J end lost 2 bases, and 10 bases lay between the germline ends. Here the CDR3 DNA reads TGTGCCACCAGCATTAGGCGAGACACAGATACGCAGTATTTT. It is translated as CATSIRRDTDTQYF.

V and J are TRBV27 and TRBJ1-5; no clear D. With 5 bases removed from V and 2 bases from J, the gap between germline ends came to 7 bases. CDR3 length: 13 residues. Per the germline V gene, CDR1 is MNHEY and CDR2 is SMNVEV (reference sequence). CDR3 loop: CASSPFGNQPQHF. For the CDR3, the DNA is TGTGCCAGCAGTCCCTTTGGCAATCAGCCCCAGCATTTT.

This sequence joins TRBV13 and TRBJ2-7; maybe TRBD1 (6 bases). V was trimmed by 4 bases and J by 3 bases, leaving 13 bases between them. In germline, CDR1 is PRHDT, CDR2 FYEKMQ (reference sequence). The CDR3 contains 14 residues. CDR3 protein: CASSSPTGRYEQYF. CDR3 in DNA: TGTGCCAGCAGCTCCCCGACAGGCCGCTACGAGCAGTACTTC. Variable domain in full (rest from reference TRBV13 and TRBJ2-7): AAGVIQSPRHLIKEKRETATLKCYPIPRHDTVYWYQQGPGQDPQFLISFYEKMQSDKGSIPDRFSAQQFSDYHSELNMSSLELGDSALYFCASSSPTGRYEQYFGPGTRLTVT.

This clone appeared a single time. The V call is TRBV30, the J call TRBJ2-7; D remains unclear. Trimming left V 3 bases short and J 4 bases short, with 16 bases between. The germline V gene encodes CDR1 GTSNPN and CDR2 SVGIG (reference sequence). The CDR3 runs 14 residues. Written as DNA, the CDR3 is TGTGCCTGGAGGGATTTCCACGGTGTATACGAGCAGTACTTC. It yields the protein CAWRDFHGVYEQYF.

This sequence joins TRBV27 and TRBJ2-7; 10 bases are shared with TRBD1. This CDR3 comprises 14 residues. Germline CDR1 and CDR2: MNHEY and SMNVEV (reference sequence). Unmatched junction bases numbered 7, after V lost 5 bases and J lost 6 bases. CDR3 residues: CASSLRGTGAEQYF. The CDR3 bases are TGTGCCAGCAGTCTCCGTGGGACAGGGGCCGAGCAGTACTTC.

This clone has only one observation. The rearrangement links TRBV27 to TRBJ2-6, with TRBD2 matching 10 bases. Trimming took 7 bases from V and 1 from J; bases not matched to a gene: 10. This CDR3 comprises 18 residues. Germline CDR1 and CDR2: MNHEY and SMNVEV (reference sequence). The CDR3 region has the DNA TGTGCCAGCACTAAGCGGGGGGGCGCTTTATCTGGGGCCAACGTCCTGACTTTC. Its protein is CASTKRGGALSGANVLTF.

V is TRBV10-3 and J is TRBJ2-7; the match to TRBD1 covers 9 bases. The germline CDR1 and CDR2 sequences are ENHRY and SYGVKD. Losses at the gene ends were 0 bases for V and 2 bases for J; bases not matched to a gene: 2. This CDR3 spans 15 amino acids. CDR3 residues: CAISESTGGPYEQYF. The CDR3 DNA follows: TGTGCCATCAGTGAGTCCACAGGGGGCCCCTACGAGCAGTACTTC.

The gene calls are TRBV7-3 and TRBJ1-5, with unresolved D. V lost 4 bases and J 5 bases, leaving 9 bases between the germline ends. The CDR3 has 13 amino acids. Germline CDR1 reads SGHTA; CDR2 reads FQGTGA. Here the CDR3 DNA reads TGTGCCAGCAGCTCAACCGTGTATCAGCCCCAGCATTTT. Translation: CASSSTVYQPQHF.

V usage is TRBV7-9 and J usage is TRBJ2-6, with 7 bases aligning to TRBD2. Trimming removed 0 bases from V and 2 bases from J; junction bases left unmatched: 4. Germline assignment: CDR1 SEHNR and CDR2 FQNEAQ (reference sequence). The CDR3 loop spans 17 amino acids. The CDR3: CASSLAGGSPGANVLTF. In DNA, the CDR3 is TGTGCCAGCAGCTTAGCGGGGGGGAGCCCTGGGGCCAACGTCCTGACTTTC.

The genes are TRBV11-2 and TRBJ2-5; D not certain. Per germline, CDR1 SGHAT and CDR2 FQNNGV. CDR3 length equals 13 residues. Deletions cut 0 bases from V and 4 bases from J, with 6 bases between. CDR3 DNA sequence: TGTGCCAGCAGCTTAGAGGGTGGAGAGACCCAGTACTTC. Protein: CASSLEGGETQYF. Supplemented by reference TRBV11-2 and TRBJ2-5, the full variable domain reads EAGVAQSPRYKIIEKRQSVAFWCNPISGHATLYWYQQILGQGPKLLIQFQNNGVVDDSQLPKDRFSAERLKGVDSTLKIQPAKLEDSAVYLCASSLEGGETQYFGPGTRLLVL.

This chain connects TRBV15 to TRBJ2-7; TRBD1 agrees at 8 bases. The CDR3 totals 15 residues. Trimming removed 0 bases from V and 4 bases from J; junction bases left unmatched: 5. CDR1 is LNHNV, CDR2 YYDKDF, per germline (reference sequence). The CDR3 reads CATSRDSRGPYEQYF. For the CDR3, the DNA is TGTGCCACCAGCAGAGACTCCAGGGGGCCGTACGAGCAGTACTTC.

This sequence joins TRBV28 and TRBJ2-6; perhaps TRBD2 as D (6 bases). In germline, CDR1 is MDHEN, CDR2 SYDVKM. This CDR3 spans 17 amino acids. The V end lost 7 bases, the J end lost 0 bases, and 16 bases lay between the germline ends. The CDR3, as DNA: TGTGCCAGCACGTCCCACCCCGGGGGCTCTGGGGCCAACGTCCTGACTTTC. Protein: CASTSHPGGSGANVLTF.

This clone appeared a few times. This chain joins TRBV6-2 or TRBV6-3 and TRBJ2-1, with 9 bases matching TRBD2. Trimming took 2 bases from V and 0 from J; bases not matched to a gene: 11. There are 19 residues in the CDR3. Germline loops: CDR1 MNHEY, CDR2 SVGEGT. The CDR3 nucleotides are TGTGCCAGCAGTTACGGGGTTGGTAGCGGGAGCCTCTCCTACAATGAGCAGTTCTTC. Translation gives CASSYGVGSGSLSYNEQFF.

V usage is TRBV4-3 and J usage is TRBJ2-7; 8 bases map to TRBD1. The CDR3 has 14 amino acids. The junction had 5 bases not matched to a gene; V was cut back by 3 bases and J by 4 bases. Germline values: CDR1 LGHNA, CDR2 YSLEER. CDR3 protein: CASSQGQASYEQYF. In DNA, the CDR3 is TGCGCCAGCAGCCAGGGACAGGCCTCGTACGAGCAGTACTTC.

The chain carries TRBV10-3 and TRBJ2-7; D is unclear. The CDR3 totals 17 residues. V was clipped by 4 bases and J by 2 bases, with 21 bases between them. Germline V gives CDR1 ENHRY, CDR2 SYGVKD. CDR3 sequence reads: CAISGGPDLITTYEQYF. CDR3 nucleotide sequence: TGTGCCATCAGTGGAGGACCGGATTTAATTACCACCTACGAGCAGTACTTC.

The chain recombines TRBV6-5 with TRBJ2-1, with 11 bases identical to TRBD2. The CDR3 runs 16 residues. The ends lost 4 bases at V and 6 bases at J; junction bases unmatched: 8. Per the germline V gene, CDR1 is MNHEY and CDR2 is SVGAGI. The CDR3 reads CASSSSGRIRLNEQFF. CDR3 coding DNA: TGTGCCAGCAGTTCTAGCGGGAGGATTCGTCTCAATGAGCAGTTCTTC.

In nucleotides, the CDR3 is TGTGCCAGCAGCGGTATCCCAGGGGGTACACACACCGGGGAGCTGTTTTTT. This sequence encodes CASSGIPGGTHTGELFF. The rearrangement links TRBV9 to TRBJ2-2, with 7 bases that match TRBD1. Looked up from germline, CDR1 is SGDLS and CDR2 is YYNGEE. J gave up 3 bases and V 3 bases, and 11 bases lay outside the gene matches. CDR3 size: 17 residues.

This chain links TRBV24-1 with TRBJ1-5, with TRBD1 identical over 8 bases. The CDR3 totals 16 residues. CDR1 KGHDR and CDR2 SFDVKD come from the germline V gene. Trimming at V came to 8 bases and at J to 1 base, leaving 9 bases not matched to a gene. CDR3 residues: CATKGAGGRSNQPQHF. The CDR3 nucleotides are TGTGCCACCAAAGGAGCAGGGGGCCGGAGCAATCAGCCCCAGCATTTT.

The chain employs TRBV28 and TRBJ1-2; 11 bases are shared with TRBD1. J was trimmed by 8 bases and V by 2 bases; bases with no gene match: 13. The CDR3 length is 17 residues. From germline, CDR1 is MDHEN and CDR2 SYDVKM. CDR3: CASSLELWDRGSEGYTF. The CDR3 region has the DNA TGTGCCAGCAGTTTAGAATTGTGGGACAGGGGGAGCGAGGGCTACACCTTC.

The gene calls are TRBV28 and TRBJ2-7, with D perhaps matching TRBD1 or TRBD2 (5 bases each). The CDR3 loop spans 15 amino acids. Trimming pared 7 bases from V and 2 bases from J, leaving 18 bases between. The germline CDR1 and CDR2 sequences are MDHEN and SYDVKM. CDR3 DNA: TGTGCCAGCACCACGACCGTGACAGCGGCCTACGAGCAGTACTTC. Residues: CASTTTVTAAYEQYF.